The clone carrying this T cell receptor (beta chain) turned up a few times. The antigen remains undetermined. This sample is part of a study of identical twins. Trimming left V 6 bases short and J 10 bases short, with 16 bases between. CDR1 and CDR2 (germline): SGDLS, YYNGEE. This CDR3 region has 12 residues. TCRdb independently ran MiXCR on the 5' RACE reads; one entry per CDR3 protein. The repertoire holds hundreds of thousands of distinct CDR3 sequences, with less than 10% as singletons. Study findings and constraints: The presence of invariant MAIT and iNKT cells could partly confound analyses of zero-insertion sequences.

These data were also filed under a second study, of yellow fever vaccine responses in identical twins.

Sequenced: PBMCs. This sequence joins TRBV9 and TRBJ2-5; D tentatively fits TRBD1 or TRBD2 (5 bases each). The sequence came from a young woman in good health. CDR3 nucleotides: TGTGCCAGCACCCGAGGGGCAGTCTACCAGTACTTC. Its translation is CASTRGAVYQYF.